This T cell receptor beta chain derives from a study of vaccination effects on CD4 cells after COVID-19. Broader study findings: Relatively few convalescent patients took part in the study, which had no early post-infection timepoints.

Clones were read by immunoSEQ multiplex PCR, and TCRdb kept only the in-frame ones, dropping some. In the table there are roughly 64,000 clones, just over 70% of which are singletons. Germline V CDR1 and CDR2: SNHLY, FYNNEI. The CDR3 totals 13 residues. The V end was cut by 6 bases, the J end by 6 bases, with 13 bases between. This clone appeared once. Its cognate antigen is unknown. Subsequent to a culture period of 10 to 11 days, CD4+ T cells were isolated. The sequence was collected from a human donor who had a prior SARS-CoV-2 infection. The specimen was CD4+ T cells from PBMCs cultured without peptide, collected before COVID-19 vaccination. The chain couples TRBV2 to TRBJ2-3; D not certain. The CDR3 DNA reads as TGTGCCAGCAGGGACGACGCACTGGATACGCAGTATTTT. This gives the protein CASRDDALDTQYF.